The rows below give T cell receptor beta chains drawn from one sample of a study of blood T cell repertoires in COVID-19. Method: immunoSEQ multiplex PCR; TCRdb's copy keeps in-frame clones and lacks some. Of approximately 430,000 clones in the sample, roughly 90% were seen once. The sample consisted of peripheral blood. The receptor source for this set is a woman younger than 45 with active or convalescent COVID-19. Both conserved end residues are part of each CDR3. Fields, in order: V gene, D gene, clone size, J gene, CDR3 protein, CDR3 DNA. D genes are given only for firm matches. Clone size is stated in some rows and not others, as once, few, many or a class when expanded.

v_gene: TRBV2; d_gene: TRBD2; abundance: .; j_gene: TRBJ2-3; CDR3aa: CASSEGERGGTDTQYF; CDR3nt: TGTGCCAGCAGTGAGGGGGAGCGGGGGGGCACAGATACGCAGTATTTT
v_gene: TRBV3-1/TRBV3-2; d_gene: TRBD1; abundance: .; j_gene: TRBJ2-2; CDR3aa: CASSRGTGYTGELFF; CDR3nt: TGTGCCAGCAGCCGGGGGACAGGGTACACCGGGGAGCTGTTTTTT
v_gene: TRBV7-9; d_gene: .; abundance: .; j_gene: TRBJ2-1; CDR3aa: CASSPRTGVAGWDEQFF; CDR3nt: TGTGCCAGCAGCCCGAGGACAGGGGTAGCGGGATGGGATGAGCAGTTCTTC
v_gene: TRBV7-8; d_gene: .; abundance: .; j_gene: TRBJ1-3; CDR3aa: CASSPTRQPGGNTIYF; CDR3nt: TGTGCCAGCAGCCCAACCAGACAACCAGGTGGAAACACCATATATTTT
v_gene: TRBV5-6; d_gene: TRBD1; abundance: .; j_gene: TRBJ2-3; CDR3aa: CASSPGQGSDTQYF; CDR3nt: TGTGCCAGCAGCCCGGGACAGGGGTCAGATACGCAGTATTTT
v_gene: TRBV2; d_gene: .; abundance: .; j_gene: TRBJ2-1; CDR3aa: CASSEIGGPSYNEQFF; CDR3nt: TGTGCCAGCAGTGAAATAGGCGGGCCGTCCTACAATGAGCAGTTCTTC
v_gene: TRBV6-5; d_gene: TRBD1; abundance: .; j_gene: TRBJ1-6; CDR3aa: CASSYSTGDNSPLHF; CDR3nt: TGTGCCAGCAGTTACTCGACAGGGGATAATTCACCCCTCCACTTT
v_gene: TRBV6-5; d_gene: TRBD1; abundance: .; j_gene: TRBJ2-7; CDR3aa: CASSPDRVYEQYF; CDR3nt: TGTGCCAGCAGCCCGGACAGGGTCTACGAGCAGTACTTC
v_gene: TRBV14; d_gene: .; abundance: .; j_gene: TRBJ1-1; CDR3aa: CASSPRIGQGAFF; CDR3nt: TGTGCCAGCAGCCCACGGATAGGTCAGGGAGCTTTCTTT
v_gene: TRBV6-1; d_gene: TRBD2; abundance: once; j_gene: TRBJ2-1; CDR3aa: CASSEVTAGGRNEQFF; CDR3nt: TGTGCCAGCAGTGAAGTAACGGCGGGAGGAAGGAATGAGCAGTTCTTC
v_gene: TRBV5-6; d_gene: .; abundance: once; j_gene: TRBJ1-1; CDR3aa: CASSFFNRMENTEAFF; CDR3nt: TGTGCCAGCAGCTTTTTTAACAGGATGGAGAACACTGAAGCTTTCTTT
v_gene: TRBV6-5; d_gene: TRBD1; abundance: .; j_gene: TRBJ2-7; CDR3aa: CASSPRDRDYEQYF; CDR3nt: TGTGCCAGCAGTCCCCGGGACAGGGACTACGAGCAGTACTTC
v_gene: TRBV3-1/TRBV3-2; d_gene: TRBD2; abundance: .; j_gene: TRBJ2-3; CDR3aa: CASSQELAGGRDTQYF; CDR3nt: TGTGCCAGCAGCCAAGAACTCGCGGGGGGGCGTGATACGCAGTATTTT
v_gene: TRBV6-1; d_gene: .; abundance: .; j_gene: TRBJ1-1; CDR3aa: CASSEVGGKDTEAFF; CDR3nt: TGTGCCAGCAGTGAAGTCGGGGGAAAAGACACTGAAGCTTTCTTT
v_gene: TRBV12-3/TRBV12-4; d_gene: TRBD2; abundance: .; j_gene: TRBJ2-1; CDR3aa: CASSPFSGDEQFF; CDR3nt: TGTGCCAGCAGTCCCTTTAGCGGGGATGAGCAGTTCTTC
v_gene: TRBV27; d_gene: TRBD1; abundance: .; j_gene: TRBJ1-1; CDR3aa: CASSLGQMNTEAFF; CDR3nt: TGTGCCAGCAGTCTGGGACAGATGAACACTGAAGCTTTCTTT
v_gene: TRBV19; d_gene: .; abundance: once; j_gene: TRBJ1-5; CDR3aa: CASSIDRRDYQHF; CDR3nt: TGTGCCAGTAGTATAGATAGGCGGGATTATCAGCATTTT
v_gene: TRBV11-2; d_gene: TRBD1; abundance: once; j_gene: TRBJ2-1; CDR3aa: CASSFGRWGQGTYNEQFF; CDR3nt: TGTGCCAGCAGCTTCGGTAGATGGGGACAGGGCACCTACAATGAGCAGTTCTTC
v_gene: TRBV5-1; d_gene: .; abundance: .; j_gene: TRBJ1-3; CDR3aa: CASSLIGGAGNTIYF; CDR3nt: TGCGCCAGCAGCCTGATCGGGGGAGCGGGAAACACCATATATTTT
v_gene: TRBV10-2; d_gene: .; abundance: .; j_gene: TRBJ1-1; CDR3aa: CASSEVRFAEAFF; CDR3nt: TGCGCCAGCAGTGAGGTCAGGTTCGCTGAAGCTTTCTTT
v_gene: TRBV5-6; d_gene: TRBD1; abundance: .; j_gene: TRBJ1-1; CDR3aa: CASSLVPGQGAEAFF; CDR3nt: TGTGCCAGCAGCTTGGTACCGGGACAGGGAGCTGAAGCTTTCTTT
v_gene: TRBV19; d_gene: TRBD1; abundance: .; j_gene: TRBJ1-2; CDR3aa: CASSPSGGTGYTF; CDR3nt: TGTGCCAGTAGTCCGTCAGGGGGCACTGGCTACACCTTC
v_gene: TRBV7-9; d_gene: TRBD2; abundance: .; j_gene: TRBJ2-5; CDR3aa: CASSLRLAAQETQYF; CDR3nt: TGTGCCAGCAGCTTAAGACTAGCGGCACAAGAGACCCAGTACTTC
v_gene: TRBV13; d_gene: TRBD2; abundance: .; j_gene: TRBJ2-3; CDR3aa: CASSLREGAGVADTQYF; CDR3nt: TGTGCCAGCAGCTTAAGGGAAGGAGCGGGAGTAGCAGATACGCAGTATTTT
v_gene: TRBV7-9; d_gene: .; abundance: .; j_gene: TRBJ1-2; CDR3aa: CASSRIEGGNYGYTF; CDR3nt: TGTGCCAGCAGCCGAATAGAGGGGGGGAACTATGGCTACACCTTC
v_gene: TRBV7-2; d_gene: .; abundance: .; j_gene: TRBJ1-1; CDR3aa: CASSLARTSNTEAFF; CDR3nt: TGTGCCAGCAGCTTAGCACGGACATCGAACACTGAAGCTTTCTTT
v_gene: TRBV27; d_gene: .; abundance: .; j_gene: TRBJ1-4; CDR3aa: CASSSRGQATNEKLFF; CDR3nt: TGTGCCAGCAGTTCAAGGGGTCAGGCAACTAATGAAAAACTGTTTTTT
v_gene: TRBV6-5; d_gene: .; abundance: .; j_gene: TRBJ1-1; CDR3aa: CASSPGGAQVEAFF; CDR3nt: TGTGCCAGCAGTCCGGGGGGGGCCCAGGTTGAAGCTTTCTTT
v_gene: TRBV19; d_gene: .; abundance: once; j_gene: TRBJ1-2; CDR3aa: CASSEQGSYGYTF; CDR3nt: TGTGCCAGTAGTGAACAGGGTAGCTATGGCTACACCTTC
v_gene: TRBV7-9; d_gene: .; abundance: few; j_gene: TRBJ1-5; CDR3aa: CASSLGIGEQPQHF; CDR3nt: TGTGCCAGCAGCTTAGGAATAGGGGAACAGCCCCAGCATTTT
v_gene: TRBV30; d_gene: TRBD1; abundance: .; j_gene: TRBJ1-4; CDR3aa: CAWSTGQGAQKLFF; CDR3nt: TGTGCCTGGAGTACGGGACAGGGGGCTCAAAAACTGTTTTTT
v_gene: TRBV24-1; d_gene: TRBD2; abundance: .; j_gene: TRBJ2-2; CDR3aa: CATSDPLAGAINTGELFF; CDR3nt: TGTGCCACCAGTGATCCGCTAGCGGGAGCTATCAACACCGGGGAGCTGTTTTTT
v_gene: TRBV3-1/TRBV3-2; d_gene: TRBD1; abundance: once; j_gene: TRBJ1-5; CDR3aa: CASSLGQGNQPQHF; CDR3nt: TGTGCCAGCAGTTTGGGACAGGGCAATCAGCCCCAGCATTTT
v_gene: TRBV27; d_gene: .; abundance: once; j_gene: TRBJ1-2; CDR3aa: CASSFSLGEYTF; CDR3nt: TGTGCCAGCAGTTTTAGTCTCGGTGAATACACCTTC
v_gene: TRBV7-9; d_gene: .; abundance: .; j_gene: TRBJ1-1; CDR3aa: CASSPGSVGTEAFF; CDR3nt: TGTGCCAGCAGCCCGGGGTCGGTGGGGACTGAAGCTTTCTTT
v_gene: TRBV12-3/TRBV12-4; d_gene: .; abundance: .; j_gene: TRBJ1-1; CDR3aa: CATLGGLHSRAFF; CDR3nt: TGTGCCACCCTAGGAGGCCTACACTCGAGAGCTTTCTTT
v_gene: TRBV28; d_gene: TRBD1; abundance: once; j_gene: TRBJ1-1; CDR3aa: CASSIPQGVGTEAFF; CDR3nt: TGTGCCAGCAGTATACCGCAGGGGGTTGGTACTGAAGCTTTCTTT
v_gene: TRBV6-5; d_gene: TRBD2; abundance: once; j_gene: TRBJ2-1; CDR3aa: CASSYSYRASGNEQFF; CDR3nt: TGTGCCAGCAGTTACTCGTATCGGGCTAGCGGCAATGAGCAGTTCTTC
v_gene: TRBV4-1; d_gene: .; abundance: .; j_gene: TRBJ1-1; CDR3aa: CASSPTRRGRVPWGVIEAFF; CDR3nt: TGCGCCAGCAGCCCCACGAGGAGGGGTCGGGTCCCCTGGGGTGTGATTGAAGCTTTCTTT
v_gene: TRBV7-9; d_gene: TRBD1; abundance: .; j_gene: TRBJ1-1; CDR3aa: CASSLSSGGGTEAFF; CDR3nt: TGTGCCAGCAGCTTAAGTTCAGGGGGTGGCACTGAAGCTTTCTTT
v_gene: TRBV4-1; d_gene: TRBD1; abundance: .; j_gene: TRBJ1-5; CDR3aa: CASSQDGTGVDSNQPQHF; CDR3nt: TGCGCCAGCAGCCAAGATGGGACAGGGGTCGATAGCAATCAGCCCCAGCATTTT
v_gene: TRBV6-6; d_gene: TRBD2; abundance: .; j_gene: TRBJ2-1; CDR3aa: CASHQRLAGVNEQFF; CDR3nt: TGTGCCAGTCACCAGAGACTAGCGGGGGTCAATGAGCAGTTCTTC
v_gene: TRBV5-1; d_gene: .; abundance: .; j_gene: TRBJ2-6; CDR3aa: CASSPLAPGANVLTF; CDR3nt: TGCGCCAGCAGCCCGCTTGCGCCCGGGGCCAACGTCCTGACTTTC
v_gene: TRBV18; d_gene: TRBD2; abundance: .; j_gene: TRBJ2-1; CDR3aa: CASSREGLSEQFF; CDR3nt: TGTGCCAGCTCTCGGGAGGGCCTATCTGAGCAGTTCTTC